This T cell receptor beta chain was captured by sequencing in a study of response to subunit inactivated influenza vaccine. Study results and limitations: The authors suggested that few new T cells are recruited per seasonal influenza vaccination.

Each CDR3 protein gets one entry after TCRdb re-called the RT-PCR reads with MiXCR. The table shows hundreds of thousands of distinct CDR3 sequences, with over 9.5% occurring only once. From germline, CDR1 is MNHNS and CDR2 SASEGT. The CDR3 contains 14 residues. About this clonotype: Its target is not known. One base away lies a much larger clone, so this may be a sequencing read error.

The sequences come from PBMCs from blood, collected roughly 48 days after vaccination. This receptor was obtained from a man between 50 and 59 years old who received an inactivated influenza vaccine. The V gene is TRBV6-1, the J gene TRBJ2-5; D is perhaps TRBD1 or TRBD2 (6 bases each). CDR3 loop: CASSRRGGQEAQYF. CDR3 nucleotides: TGTGCCAGCAGCCGCCGTGGGGGGCAAGAGGCCCAGTACTTC.